This entry lists 26 T cell receptor beta chains sequenced from one sample in a study of response to subunit inactivated influenza vaccine. TCRdb re-called the RT-PCR reads through MiXCR, storing one row per CDR3 protein. The repertoire consists of around 480,000 distinct CDR3 sequences, with roughly 9.8% occurring once and the leading ten covering approximately 12%. Specimen: PBMCs from blood, collected roughly 45 days after vaccination. These receptors came from a man in his fifties or sixties who received an inactivated influenza vaccine.

The chain recombines TRBV4-1 with TRBJ1-4; D unresolved. The CDR3 covers 13 residues. The germline V and J ends were trimmed by 1 base and 12 bases, with 12 bases remaining between them. The germline V gene encodes CDR1 MGHRA and CDR2 YSYEKL. CDR3 DNA sequence: TGCGCCAGCAGCCAAGGGACCTATTCGGAACTGTTTTTT. Translated, it gives CASSQGTYSELFF.

The chain employs TRBV28 and TRBJ1-2, with D uncertain. The CDR3 is 12 residues long. V dropped 6 bases and J dropped 4 bases, with 9 bases sitting between them. The germline V gene encodes CDR1 MDHEN and CDR2 SYDVKM. Written as DNA, the CDR3 is TGTGCCAGCAGCCGGACTCCCTATGGCTACACCTTC. It yields the protein CASSRTPYGYTF.

This clonotype appeared many times. An end of the junction differs from the germline gene, which may be a read error. The V gene is TRBV27, the J gene TRBJ2-3; unclear D gene. This CDR3 is 14 amino acids long. Germline CDR1 is MNHEY and CDR2 is SMNVEV (reference sequence). The CDR3 DNA reads TGTGCCAGCAGCTTATTAGGAAGCACAGATACGCAGTATTTT. This translates into CASSLLGSTDTQYF.

The rearrangement joins TRBV12-3 or TRBV12-4 to TRBJ2-3, with D unresolved. The CDR3 has 13 residues. Trimming took 7 bases from V and 1 from J, leaving 9 bases between them. This CDR3 reads CASTRRGTDTQYF. Here the CDR3 DNA reads TGTGCCAGCACCCGCCGAGGCACAGATACGCAGTATTTT.

The J gene is TRBJ2-5, the V gene TRBV7-8, with 7 bases matching TRBD1. Germline values: CDR1 SGHVS, CDR2 FQNEAQ. The CDR3 covers 16 residues. With 1 base clipped from V and 3 bases from J, the junction kept 8 bases outside the gene matches. CDR3 residues: CASSLGRQGVKETQYF. In DNA, the CDR3 is TGTGCCAGCAGCTTAGGTCGGCAGGGGGTCAAAGAGACCCAGTACTTC.

This clonotype appeared a few times. The V call is TRBV4-2, the J call TRBJ2-7; no clear D gene. Germline V lookup: CDR1 LGHNA, CDR2 YNFKEQ. The CDR3 spans 18 residues. Trimming left V 1 base short and J 0 bases short, with 19 bases between. In nucleotides, the CDR3 is TGTGCCAGCAGCCAAGTGGGCATGCGGCAGATCGACTCCTACGAGCAGTACTTC. Protein sequence: CASSQVGMRQIDSYEQYF.

This clonotype was seen only a few times. The chain employs TRBV7-8 and TRBJ2-7, with 13 bases lining up with TRBD2. Unmatched junction bases numbered 4, after V lost 5 bases and J lost 3 bases. This CDR3 contains 15 residues. CDR1 SGHVS and CDR2 FQNEAQ come from the germline V gene. The DNA for the CDR3 is TGTGCCAGCAGCCCCCGGACTAGCGGGGGCTACGAGCAGTACTTC. It specifies CASSPRTSGGYEQYF.

This clonotype came up a few times. The CDR3 region has the DNA TGCGCCAGCAGCGGCACGATCGGGGAAACCGGGGAGCTGTTTTTT. This sequence encodes CASSGTIGETGELFF. V gene TRBV5-1 combines with J gene TRBJ2-2, with D tentatively TRBD2 (5 bases). The CDR3 spans 15 residues. Trimming removed 4 bases from V and 5 bases from J, with 15 bases in between. Germline V gives CDR1 SGHRS, CDR2 YFSETQ.

There are a few counts of this clonotype. V usage is TRBV4-3 and J usage is TRBJ2-2, with unresolved D. Germline-derived CDR1 and CDR2 are LGHNA and YSLEER. The CDR3 spans 15 residues. V lost 0 bases and J lost 0, with 5 bases in between. The CDR3 region has the DNA TGCGCCAGCAGCCAAGAACAATCGAACACCGGGGAGCTGTTTTTT. Encoded protein: CASSQEQSNTGELFF.

The V call is TRBV4-3, the J call TRBJ2-3, with a weak D call TRBD1 (6 bases). The CDR3 covers 20 residues. CDR1 and CDR2 from the germline V gene are LGHNA and YSLEER. Trimming removed 0 bases from V and 1 base from J, with 23 bases in between. The CDR3 region is CASSQDPPRRTDRGTDTQYF. As DNA, the CDR3 is TGCGCCAGCAGCCAAGATCCCCCCCGGAGGACAGACCGAGGCACAGATACGCAGTATTTT.

This chain links TRBV20-1 with TRBJ2-5; 9 nucleotides match TRBD2. The germline CDR1 and CDR2 sequences are DFQATT and SNEGSKA (reference sequence). V lost 5 bases to trimming and J lost 5 bases; unmatched junction nucleotides: 9. The CDR3 runs to 14 residues. Here the CDR3 DNA reads TGCAGTGCTGGGGCGGGGGGGCGGCTTGAGACCCAGTACTTC. Translating gives CSAGAGGRLETQYF.

This clonotype was found a few times. V gene TRBV7-9 combines with J gene TRBJ2-2; D is uncertain. CDR1 is SEHNR, CDR2 FQNEAQ, per germline (reference sequence). The CDR3 extends over 15 amino acids. V lost 5 bases and J lost 2, with 12 bases in between. The CDR3 spells CASSQGIINTGELFF. CDR3 DNA: TGTGCCAGCAGCCAAGGGATAATCAACACCGGGGAGCTGTTTTTT.

The V call is TRBV4-3, the J call TRBJ2-5; D gene uncertain. This CDR3 is built from 16 residues. With 0 bases removed from V and 7 bases from J, the gap between germline ends came to 18 bases. CDR1 is LGHNA and CDR2 is YSLEER in the germline V gene. CDR3 bases: TGCGCCAGCAGCCAAGAGTTGGGCACTGTCAAGGTGACCCAGTACTTC. It translates to CASSQELGTVKVTQYF.

V gene TRBV9 combines with J gene TRBJ2-5; tentative D call: TRBD1 (7 bases). The CDR3 is made up of 14 amino acids. Trimming shortened V by 0 bases and J by 4 bases, and 10 bases separated the two germline ends. Looked up from germline, CDR1 is SGDLS and CDR2 is YYNGEE. This CDR3 is CASSVDRGGETQYF. Here the CDR3 DNA reads TGTGCCAGCAGCGTAGACAGGGGAGGAGAGACCCAGTACTTC. The complete variable domain, with remaining parts taken from reference TRBV9 and TRBJ2-5, reads DSGVTQTPKHLITATGQRVTLRCSPRSGDLSVYWYQQSLDQGLQFLIQYYNGEERAKGNILERFSAQQFPDLHSELNLSSLELGDSALYFCASSVDRGGETQYFGPGTRLLVL.

The chain recombines TRBV20-1 with TRBJ2-1, with 8 bases lining up with TRBD1. The CDR3 has 17 amino acids. With 4 bases clipped from V and 4 bases from J, the junction kept 15 bases outside the gene matches. Germline values: CDR1 DFQATT, CDR2 SNEGSKA (reference sequence). The CDR3 loop reads CSATSLRRTGTYNEQFF. The CDR3 nucleotides read TGCAGTGCTACATCACTTCGGAGGACAGGGACATACAATGAGCAGTTCTTC.

J is TRBJ2-2 and V is TRBV24-1, with a weak D call TRBD2 (5 bases). In germline, CDR1 is KGHDR, CDR2 SFDVKD. Trimming cost V 7 bases and J 4 bases, with 12 bases left between them. This CDR3 is built from 14 residues. CDR3 sequence reads: CATRGETTTGELFF. The CDR3 nucleotides are TGTGCCACCAGGGGAGAGACTACCACCGGGGAGCTGTTTTTT.

This clonotype was recorded at least ten times. The CDR3 DNA sequence: TGCGCCAGCAGCCTTCCGGACAGGGCGGAAAAACTGTTTTTT. Amino acids: CASSLPDRAEKLFF. V usage is TRBV4-1 and J usage is TRBJ1-4; 8 bases match TRBD1. Germline lookup yields CDR1 MGHRA and CDR2 YSYEKL. J was trimmed by 8 bases and V by 4 bases; bases with no gene match: 6. The CDR3 has 14 residues.

This clonotype has at least ten counts. This chain links TRBV12-3 or TRBV12-4 with TRBJ2-7; D tentatively fits TRBD1 or TRBD2 (6 bases each). The CDR3 sequence is 14 residues long. V dropped 4 bases and J dropped 1 base, with 11 bases sitting between them. CDR3 loop: CASSWRGGSYEQYF. The CDR3 DNA reads TGTGCCAGCAGTTGGCGAGGGGGGTCCTACGAGCAGTACTTC.

At least ten counts were recorded for this clonotype. The chain joins TRBV7-2 to TRBJ2-3; TRBD2 might be the D (5 bases). Germline lookup yields CDR1 SGHTA and CDR2 FQGNSA. The length of the CDR3 is 13 residues. V was trimmed by 5 bases and J by 10 bases, leaving 16 bases between them. CDR3 protein: CASSGARAEAQYF. CDR3 nucleotide sequence: TGTGCCAGCAGCGGCGCAAGAGCGGAAGCGCAGTATTTT.

This chain uses TRBV5-1 with TRBJ1-1; possibly TRBD1 for D (6 bases). Germline lookup yields CDR1 SGHRS and CDR2 YFSETQ. This CDR3 is 14 amino acids long. V was shortened by 1 base and J by 1 base, with 8 bases between the two germline ends. This chain's CDR3 is CASSLHRENTEAFF. CDR3 nucleotide sequence: TGCGCCAGCAGCTTGCACAGGGAGAACACTGAAGCTTTCTTT.

At least ten counts were recorded for this clonotype. The chain recombines TRBV6-5 with TRBJ1-3; 7 positions match TRBD1. V shed 0 bases, J shed 4 bases, and the junction held 9 bases outside the gene matches. CDR3 size: 17 residues. In germline, CDR1 is MNHEY, CDR2 SVGAGI. The CDR3 sequence: CASSYSGEGGFGNTIYF. Written as DNA, the CDR3 is TGTGCCAGCAGTTACTCGGGGGAAGGGGGCTTCGGAAACACCATATATTTT.

The chain employs TRBV29-1 and TRBJ2-1, with D unclear. Trimming shortened V by 6 bases and J by 3 bases, and 12 bases separated the two germline ends. This CDR3 region has 13 residues. Germline CDR1 SQVTM, CDR2 ANQGSEA. This CDR3 is CSVEKDLYNEQFF. For the CDR3, the DNA is TGCAGCGTCGAAAAGGACCTCTACAATGAGCAGTTCTTC.

The chain uses TRBV15 and TRBJ2-1; 9 nucleotides align to TRBD1. Trimming took 3 bases from V and 9 from J; bases not matched to a gene: 3. The CDR3 runs to 13 residues. Germline V gene data show CDR1 as LNHNV and CDR2 as YYDKDF (reference sequence). The CDR3 bases are TGTGCCACCAGCAGCCGGACAGGGGTTGAGCAGTTCTTC. Protein: CATSSRTGVEQFF.

This clonotype has at least ten counts. This chain links TRBV6-2 or TRBV6-3 with TRBJ2-2, with D possibly matching TRBD2 (5 bases). Trimming left V 7 bases short and J 2 bases short, with 23 bases between. Germline V gene data show CDR1 as MNHEY and CDR2 as SVGEGT. This CDR3 region has 18 residues. CDR3 coding DNA: TGTGCCAGCATCACTAGGGTGAGAGGACGGCCAAACACCGGGGAGCTGTTTTTT. It yields the protein CASITRVRGRPNTGELFF.

J is TRBJ1-6 and V is TRBV18; no clear D. Germline V lookup: CDR1 KGHSH, CDR2 LQKENI. Trimming left V 6 bases short and J 10 bases short, with 13 bases between. CDR3 length: 13 amino acids. The CDR3 here is CASSNKGMSPLHF. The CDR3 DNA reads TGTGCCAGCTCGAACAAAGGAATGTCACCCCTCCACTTT.

The chain is built from TRBV7-9 and TRBJ2-3; weak D call: TRBD2 (7 bases). From germline, CDR1 is SEHNR and CDR2 FQNEAQ (reference sequence). The germline V and J ends were trimmed by 2 bases and 4 bases, with 19 bases remaining between them. This CDR3 comprises 17 residues. The CDR3 nucleotides are TGTGCCAGCAGCTTATTGAGGGGGGGGCTAGGCGCAGATACGCAGTATTTT. It translates to CASSLLRGGLGADTQYF.